This entry describes one T cell receptor beta chain. Its antigen is unidentified. The data were taken from a study of cytomegalovirus exposure and HLA in healthy donors. Study observations and caveats: In a later analysis, TCR association rates varied by HLA locus: DRB1 most, HLA-C fewest.

Among the donors, all were healthy bone marrow donors. The PCR had 60 Vbeta and 13 Jbeta primers. The data were produced by immunoSEQ multiplex PCR, yet TCRdb's version contains in-frame clones alone and is incomplete. The sample includes about 120,000 clones, 73% of them seen just once. This TCR was recovered from a woman in her thirties or forties in good health and CMV-seronegative. Specimen: PBMCs.

This chain's CDR3 is CASSRRGTGSINEQYF. The CDR3, as DNA: TGCGCCAGCAGCCGCCGGGGGACAGGCTCGATTAACGAGCAGTACTTC. The rearrangement uses TRBV5-1 and TRBJ2-7; the match to TRBD1 covers 8 bases. The V gene's germline CDR1 is SGHRS and CDR2 YFSETQ. The CDR3 covers 16 residues. J gave up 5 bases and V 4 bases, and 14 bases lay outside the gene matches.